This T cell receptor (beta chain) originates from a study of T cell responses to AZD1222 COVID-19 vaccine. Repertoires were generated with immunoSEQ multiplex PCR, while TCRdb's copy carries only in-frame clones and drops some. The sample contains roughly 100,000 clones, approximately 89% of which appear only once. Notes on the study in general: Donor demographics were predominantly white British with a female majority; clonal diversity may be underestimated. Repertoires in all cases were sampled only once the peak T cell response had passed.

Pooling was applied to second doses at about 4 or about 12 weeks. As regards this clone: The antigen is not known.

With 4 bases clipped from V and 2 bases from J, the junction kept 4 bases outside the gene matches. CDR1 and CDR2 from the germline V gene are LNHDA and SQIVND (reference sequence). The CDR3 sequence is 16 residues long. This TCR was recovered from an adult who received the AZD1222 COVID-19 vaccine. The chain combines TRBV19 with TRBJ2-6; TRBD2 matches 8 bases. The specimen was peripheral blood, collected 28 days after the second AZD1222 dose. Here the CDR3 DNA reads TGTGCCAGTAGTAGAGCGGGGGAACCTGGGGCCAACGTCCTGACTTTC. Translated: CASSRAGEPGANVLTF.